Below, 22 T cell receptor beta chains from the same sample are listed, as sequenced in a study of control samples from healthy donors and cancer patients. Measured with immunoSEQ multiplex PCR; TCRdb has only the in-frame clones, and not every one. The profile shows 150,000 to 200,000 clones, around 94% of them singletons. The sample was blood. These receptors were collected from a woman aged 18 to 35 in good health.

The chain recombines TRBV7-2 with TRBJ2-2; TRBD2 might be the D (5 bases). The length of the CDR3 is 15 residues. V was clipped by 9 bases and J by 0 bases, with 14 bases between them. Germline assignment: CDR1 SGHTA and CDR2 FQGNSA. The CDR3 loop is CASDLRGTNTGELFF. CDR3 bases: TGTGCCAGTGACCTACGGGGAACGAACACCGGGGAGCTGTTTTTT. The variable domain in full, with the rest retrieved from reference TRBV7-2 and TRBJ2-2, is GAGVSQSPSNKVTEKGKDVELRCDPISGHTALYWYRQSLGQGLEFLIYFQGNSAPDKSGLPSDRFSAERTGGSVSTLTIQRTQQEDSAVYLCASDLRGTNTGELFFGEGSRLTVL.

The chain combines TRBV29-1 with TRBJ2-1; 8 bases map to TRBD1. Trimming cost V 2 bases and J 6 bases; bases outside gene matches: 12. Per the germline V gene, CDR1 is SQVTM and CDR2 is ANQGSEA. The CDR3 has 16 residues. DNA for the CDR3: TGCAGCGTTGAACCCACGGACAGGGTCCGGGGCAATGAGCAGTTCTTC. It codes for CSVEPTDRVRGNEQFF.

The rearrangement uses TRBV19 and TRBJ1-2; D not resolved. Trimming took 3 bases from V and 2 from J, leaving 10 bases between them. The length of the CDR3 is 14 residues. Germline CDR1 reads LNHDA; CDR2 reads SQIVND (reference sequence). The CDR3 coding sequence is TGTGCCAGTAGTATCCAGGTGCGGAACTATGGCTACACCTTC. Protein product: CASSIQVRNYGYTF.

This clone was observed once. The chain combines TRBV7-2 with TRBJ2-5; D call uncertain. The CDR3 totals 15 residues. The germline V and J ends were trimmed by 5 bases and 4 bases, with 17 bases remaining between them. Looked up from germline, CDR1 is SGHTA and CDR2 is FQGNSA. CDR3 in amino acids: CASSPSSGRGETQYF. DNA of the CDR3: TGTGCCAGCAGCCCCTCCTCAGGAAGAGGAGAGACCCAGTACTTC.

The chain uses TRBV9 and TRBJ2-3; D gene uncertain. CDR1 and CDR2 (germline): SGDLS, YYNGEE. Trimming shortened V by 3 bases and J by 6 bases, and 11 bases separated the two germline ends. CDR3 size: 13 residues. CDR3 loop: CASSGWVRDTQYF. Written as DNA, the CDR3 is TGTGCCAGCAGCGGATGGGTCCGGGATACGCAGTATTTT.

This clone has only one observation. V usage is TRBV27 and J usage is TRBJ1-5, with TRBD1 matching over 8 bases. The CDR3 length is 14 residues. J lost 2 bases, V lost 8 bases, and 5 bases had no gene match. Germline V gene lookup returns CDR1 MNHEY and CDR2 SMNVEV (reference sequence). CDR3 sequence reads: CASGDRLGNQPQHF. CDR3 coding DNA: TGTGCCAGCGGGGACAGGCTAGGCAATCAGCCCCAGCATTTT.

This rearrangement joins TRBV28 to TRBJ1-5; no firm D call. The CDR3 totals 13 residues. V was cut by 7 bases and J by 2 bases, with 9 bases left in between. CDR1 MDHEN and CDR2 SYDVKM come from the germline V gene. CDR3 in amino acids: CASILDRNQPQHF. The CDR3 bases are TGTGCCAGCATCCTAGATCGCAATCAGCCCCAGCATTTT.

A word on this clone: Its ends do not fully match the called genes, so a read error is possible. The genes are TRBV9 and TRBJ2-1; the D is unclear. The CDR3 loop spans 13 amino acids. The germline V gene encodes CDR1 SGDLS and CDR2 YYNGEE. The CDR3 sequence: CASSVVPDNGQFF. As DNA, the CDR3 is TGTGCCAGCAGCGTAGTCCCAGACAATGGGCAGTTCTTC. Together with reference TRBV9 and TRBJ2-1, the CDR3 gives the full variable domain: DSGVTQTPKHLITATGQRVTLRCSPRSGDLSVYWYQQSLDQGLQFLIQYYNGEERAKGNILERFSAQQFPDLHSELNLSSLELGDSALYFCASSVVPDNGQFFGPGTRLTVL.

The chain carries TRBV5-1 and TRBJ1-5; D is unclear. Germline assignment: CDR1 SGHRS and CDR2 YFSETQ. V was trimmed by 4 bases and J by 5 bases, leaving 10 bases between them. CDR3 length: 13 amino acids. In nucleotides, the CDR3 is TGCGCCAGCAGCCATGCGGGCGATCAGCCCCAGCATTTT. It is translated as CASSHAGDQPQHF. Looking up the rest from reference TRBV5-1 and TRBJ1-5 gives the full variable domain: KAGVTQTPRYLIKTRGQQVTLSCSPISGHRSVSWYQQTPGQGLQFLFEYFSETQRNKGNFPGRFSGRQFSNSRSEMNVSTLELGDSALYLCASSHAGDQPQHFGDGTRLSIL.

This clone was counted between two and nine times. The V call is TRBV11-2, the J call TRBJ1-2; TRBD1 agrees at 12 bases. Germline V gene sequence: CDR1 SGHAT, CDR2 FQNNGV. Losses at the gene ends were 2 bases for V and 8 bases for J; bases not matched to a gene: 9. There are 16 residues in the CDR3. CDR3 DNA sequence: TGTGCCAGCAGCTTAAACTCGGGACAGGGGGCGGGAGGCTACACCTTC. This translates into CASSLNSGQGAGGYTF.

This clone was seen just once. CDR3 amino acids: CASSDTGNTEAFF. CDR3 sequence (DNA): TGTGCCAGCAGCGACACCGGGAACACTGAAGCTTTCTTT. The chain uses TRBV7-9 and TRBJ1-1; D is ambiguous. Germline V gives CDR1 SEHNR, CDR2 FQNEAQ (reference sequence). This CDR3 has 13 residues. V lost 5 bases and J lost 1, with 8 bases in between.

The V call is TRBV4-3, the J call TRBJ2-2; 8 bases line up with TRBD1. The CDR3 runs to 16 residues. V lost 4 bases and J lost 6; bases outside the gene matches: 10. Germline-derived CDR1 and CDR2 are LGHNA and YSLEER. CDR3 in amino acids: CASSLGGQGVSGELFF. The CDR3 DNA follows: TGCGCCAGCAGCCTTGGAGGACAGGGAGTCTCCGGGGAGCTGTTTTTT.

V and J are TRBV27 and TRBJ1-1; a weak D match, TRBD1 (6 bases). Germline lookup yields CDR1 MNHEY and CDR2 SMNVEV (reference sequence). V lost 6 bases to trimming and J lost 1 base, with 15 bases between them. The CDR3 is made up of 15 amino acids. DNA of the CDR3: TGTGCCAGCAGCCAACCACGGACAGAGAACACTGAAGCTTTCTTT. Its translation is CASSQPRTENTEAFF.

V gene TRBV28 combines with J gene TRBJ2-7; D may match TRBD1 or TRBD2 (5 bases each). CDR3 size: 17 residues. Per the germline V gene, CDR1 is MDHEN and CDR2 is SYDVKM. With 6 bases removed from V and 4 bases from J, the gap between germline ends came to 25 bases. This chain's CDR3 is CASSPTSGTPIPYEQYF. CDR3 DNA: TGTGCCAGCAGCCCGACCTCCGGGACCCCTATTCCGTACGAGCAGTACTTC.

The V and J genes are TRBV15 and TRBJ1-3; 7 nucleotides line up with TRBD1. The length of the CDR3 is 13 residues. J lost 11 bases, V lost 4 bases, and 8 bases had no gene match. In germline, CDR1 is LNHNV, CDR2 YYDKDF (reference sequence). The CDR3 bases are TGTGCCACCAGCATTGACAGGGATTCGTCCATATATTTT. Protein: CATSIDRDSSIYF.

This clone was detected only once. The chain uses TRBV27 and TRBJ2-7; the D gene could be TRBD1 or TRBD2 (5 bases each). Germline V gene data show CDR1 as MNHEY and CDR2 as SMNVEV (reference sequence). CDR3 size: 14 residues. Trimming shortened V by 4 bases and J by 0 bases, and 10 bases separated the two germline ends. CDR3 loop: CASSSGTYSYEQYF. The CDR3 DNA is TGTGCCAGCAGTTCAGGGACGTACTCCTACGAGCAGTACTTC.

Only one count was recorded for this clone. The chain's CDR3 is CASSITRGSSTEAFF. The CDR3 nucleotides are TGTGCCAGTAGTATAACGCGGGGTTCGAGCACTGAAGCTTTCTTT. This chain connects TRBV19 to TRBJ1-1; D call uncertain. Trimming left V 2 bases short and J 4 bases short, with 14 bases between. The CDR3 runs 15 residues. Germline V gene sequence: CDR1 LNHDA, CDR2 SQIVND (reference sequence).

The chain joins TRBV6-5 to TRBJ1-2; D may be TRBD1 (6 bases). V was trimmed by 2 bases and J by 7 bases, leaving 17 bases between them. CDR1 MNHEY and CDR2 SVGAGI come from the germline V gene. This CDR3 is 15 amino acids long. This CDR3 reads CASSYGRGGGGGYTF. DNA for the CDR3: TGTGCCAGCAGTTACGGAAGAGGGGGTGGAGGTGGCTACACCTTC.

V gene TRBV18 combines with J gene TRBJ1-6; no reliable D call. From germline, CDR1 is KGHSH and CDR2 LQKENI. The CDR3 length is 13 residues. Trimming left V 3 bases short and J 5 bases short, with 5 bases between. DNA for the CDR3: TGTGCCAGCTCACCCTCTCATAATTCACCCCTCCACTTT. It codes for CASSPSHNSPLHF.

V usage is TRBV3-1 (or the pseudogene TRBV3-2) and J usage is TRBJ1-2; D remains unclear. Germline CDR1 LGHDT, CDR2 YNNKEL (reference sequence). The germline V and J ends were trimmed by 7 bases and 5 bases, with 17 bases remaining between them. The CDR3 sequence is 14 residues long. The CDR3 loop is CASTPGEVSYGYTF. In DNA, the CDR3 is TGTGCCAGCACGCCCGGGGAGGTTTCGTATGGCTACACCTTC.

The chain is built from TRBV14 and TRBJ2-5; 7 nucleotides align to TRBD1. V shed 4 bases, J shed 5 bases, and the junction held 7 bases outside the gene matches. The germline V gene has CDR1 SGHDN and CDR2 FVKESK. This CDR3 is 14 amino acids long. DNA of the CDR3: TGTGCCAGCAGCCCGACAGGGCGGAGGGAGACCCAGTACTTC. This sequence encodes CASSPTGRRETQYF.

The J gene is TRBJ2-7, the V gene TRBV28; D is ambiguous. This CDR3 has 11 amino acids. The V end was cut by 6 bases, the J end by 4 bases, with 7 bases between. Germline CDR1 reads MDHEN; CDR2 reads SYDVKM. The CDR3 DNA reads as TGTGCCAGCAGCCTCGGGTACGAGCAGTACTTC. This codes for CASSLGYEQYF.